The clone carrying this TCR beta chain was seen ten or more times. Its specificity is unknown. This entry belongs to a study of early T cells in non-severe SARS-CoV-2 infection. Broader study findings: Reliance on VDJdb matching favored anti-spike CD8 responses; private and CD4 specificities were missed.

CDR3 length: 15 residues. Germline CDR1 and CDR2: MNHEY and SVGAGI. Trimming pared 11 bases from V and 0 bases from J, leaving 19 bases between. TCRdb reanalysed the 5' RACE reads using MiXCR and keeps one entry per CDR3 protein. Of 55,000 to 70,000 distinct CDR3 sequences in the sample, 10% to 15% are singletons; the top ten hold around 1.8%. The clonotype comes from an adult who was a healthcare worker with PCR-confirmed SARS-CoV-2 infection or an uninfected control (not recorded which). The rearrangement joins TRBV6-5 to TRBJ1-2; a possible D gene is TRBD1 (6 bases). Input material: whole blood. CDR3 DNA: TGTGCCGGAAGGCTACGAGGGGGTCCTAACTATGGCTACACCTTC. Translating it yields CAGRLRGGPNYGYTF.